A selection of T cell receptor beta chains follows, all from one sample in a study of blood T cell repertoires in COVID-19. Method: immunoSEQ multiplex PCR; TCRdb's copy keeps in-frame clones and lacks some. This sample has approximately 170,000 clones, with 80% to 85% found just once. The specimen sequenced was peripheral blood. These TCRs come from a human donor with acute or convalescent COVID-19. The donor label of this sample is uncertain. CDR3s leave out the opening cysteine and the closing phenylalanine or tryptophan. Each record gives: CDR3 protein, V gene, J gene.

ASRKTGVYEQY	TRBV5-4	TRBJ2-7
ASSLSNGDTEAF	TRBV7-9	TRBJ1-1
ASSPQQGGNQPQH	TRBV6-5	TRBJ1-5
ASITGGTYGYT	TRBV28	TRBJ1-2
ATGRRTLTNTEAF	TRBV15	TRBJ1-1
ASSLSGDSHNSPLH	TRBV5-1	TRBJ1-6
ASSLGAGTSYSYNEQF	TRBV11-3	TRBJ2-1
ASKRAGGTEAF	TRBV11-2	TRBJ1-1
ASSPRQGGREKLF	TRBV6-6	TRBJ1-4
ASSYEELGNQPQH	TRBV6-5	TRBJ1-5
AISDFQGAYGYT	TRBV10-3	TRBJ1-2
ASSLSGTRGEKLF	TRBV5-1	TRBJ1-4
ASNRGTGDTGELF	TRBV19	TRBJ2-2
ASSLPGQGTSYEQY	TRBV5-4	TRBJ2-7